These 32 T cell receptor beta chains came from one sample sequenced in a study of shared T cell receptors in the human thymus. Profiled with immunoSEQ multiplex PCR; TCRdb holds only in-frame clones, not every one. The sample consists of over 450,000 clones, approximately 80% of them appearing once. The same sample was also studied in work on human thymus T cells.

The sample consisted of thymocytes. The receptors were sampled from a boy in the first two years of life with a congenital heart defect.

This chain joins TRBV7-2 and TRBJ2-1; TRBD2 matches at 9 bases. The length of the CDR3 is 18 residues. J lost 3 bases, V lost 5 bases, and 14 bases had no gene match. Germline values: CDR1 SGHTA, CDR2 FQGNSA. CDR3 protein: CASSPLTSGTTHYNEQFF. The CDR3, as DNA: TGTGCCAGCAGCCCCCTGACTAGCGGAACTACTCACTACAATGAGCAGTTCTTC.

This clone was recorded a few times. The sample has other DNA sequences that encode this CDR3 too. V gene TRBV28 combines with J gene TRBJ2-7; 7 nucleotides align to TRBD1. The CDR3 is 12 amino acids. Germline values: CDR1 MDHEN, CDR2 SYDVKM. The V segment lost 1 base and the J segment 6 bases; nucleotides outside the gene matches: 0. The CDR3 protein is CASSLSGGEQYF. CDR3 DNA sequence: TGTGCCAGCAGTTTATCAGGGGGCGAGCAGTACTTC.

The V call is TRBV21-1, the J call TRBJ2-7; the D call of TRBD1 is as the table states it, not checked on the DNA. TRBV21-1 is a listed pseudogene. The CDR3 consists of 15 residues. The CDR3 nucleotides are TGTGCCAGCAGCCTGGACAGGAAGAGCTCCTACGAGCAGTACTTC. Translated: CASSLDRKSSYEQYF.

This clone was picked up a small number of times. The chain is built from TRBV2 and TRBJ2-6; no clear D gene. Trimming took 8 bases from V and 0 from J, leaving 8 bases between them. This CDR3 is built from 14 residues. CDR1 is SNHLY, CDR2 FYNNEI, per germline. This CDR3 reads CASGPPSGANVLTF. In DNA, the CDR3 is TGTGCCAGCGGGCCCCCCTCTGGGGCCAACGTCCTGACTTTC. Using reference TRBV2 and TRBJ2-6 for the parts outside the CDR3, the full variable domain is EPEVTQTPSHQVTQMGQEVILRCVPISNHLYFYWYRQILGQKVEFLVSFYNNEISEKSEIFDDQFSVERPDGSNFTLKIRSTKLEDSAMYFCASGPPSGANVLTFGAGSRLTVL.

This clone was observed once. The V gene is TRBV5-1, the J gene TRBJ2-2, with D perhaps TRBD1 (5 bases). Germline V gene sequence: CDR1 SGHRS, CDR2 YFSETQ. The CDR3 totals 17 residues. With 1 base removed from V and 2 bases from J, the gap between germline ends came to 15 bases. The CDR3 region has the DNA TGCGCCAGCAGCTTGTTGACACAGGCCCCTAACACCGGGGAGCTGTTTTTT. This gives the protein CASSLLTQAPNTGELFF. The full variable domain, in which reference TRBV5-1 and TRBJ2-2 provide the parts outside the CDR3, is KAGVTQTPRYLIKTRGQQVTLSCSPISGHRSVSWYQQTPGQGLQFLFEYFSETQRNKGNFPGRFSGRQFSNSRSEMNVSTLELGDSALYLCASSLLTQAPNTGELFFGEGSRLTVL.

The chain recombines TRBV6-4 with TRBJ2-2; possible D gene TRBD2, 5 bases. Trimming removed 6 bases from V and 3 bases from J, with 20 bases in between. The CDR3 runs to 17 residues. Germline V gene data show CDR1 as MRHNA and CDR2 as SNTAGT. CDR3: CASSSLGVPGDTGELFF. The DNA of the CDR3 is TGTGCCAGCAGCTCCTTGGGAGTGCCTGGGGACACCGGGGAGCTGTTTTTT.

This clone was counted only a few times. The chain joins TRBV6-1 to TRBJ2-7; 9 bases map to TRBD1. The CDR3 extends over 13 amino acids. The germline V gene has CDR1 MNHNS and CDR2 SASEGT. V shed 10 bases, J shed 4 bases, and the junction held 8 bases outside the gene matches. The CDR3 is CATLGTGSYEQYF. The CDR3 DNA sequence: TGTGCCACCCTCGGGACAGGGTCTTACGAGCAGTACTTC.

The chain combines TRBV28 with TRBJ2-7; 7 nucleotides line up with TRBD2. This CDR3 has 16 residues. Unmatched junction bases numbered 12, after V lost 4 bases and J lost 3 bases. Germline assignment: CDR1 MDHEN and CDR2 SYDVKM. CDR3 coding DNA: TGTGCCAGCAGTTCTGGGGGAGGGCGCTCCCTCTACGAGCAGTACTTC. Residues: CASSSGGGRSLYEQYF.

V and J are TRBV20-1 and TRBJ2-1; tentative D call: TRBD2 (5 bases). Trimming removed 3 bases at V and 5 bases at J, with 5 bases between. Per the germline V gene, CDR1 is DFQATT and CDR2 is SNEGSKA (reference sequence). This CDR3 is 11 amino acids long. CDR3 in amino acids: CSASGNNEQFF. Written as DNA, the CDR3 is TGCAGTGCTAGCGGGAACAATGAGCAGTTCTTC.

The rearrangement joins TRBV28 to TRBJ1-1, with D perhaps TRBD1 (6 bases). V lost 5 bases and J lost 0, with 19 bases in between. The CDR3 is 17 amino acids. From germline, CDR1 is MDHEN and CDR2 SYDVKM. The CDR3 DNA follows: TGTGCCAGCAGTGCCCCCGAGTGGGGGCTCGTGAACACTGAAGCTTTCTTT. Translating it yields CASSAPEWGLVNTEAFF.

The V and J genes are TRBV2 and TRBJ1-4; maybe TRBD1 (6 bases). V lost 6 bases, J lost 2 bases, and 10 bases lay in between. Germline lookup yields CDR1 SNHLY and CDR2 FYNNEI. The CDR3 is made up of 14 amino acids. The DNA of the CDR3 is TGTGCCAGCAGACCGGGACACACTAATGAAAAACTGTTTTTT. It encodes CASRPGHTNEKLFF.

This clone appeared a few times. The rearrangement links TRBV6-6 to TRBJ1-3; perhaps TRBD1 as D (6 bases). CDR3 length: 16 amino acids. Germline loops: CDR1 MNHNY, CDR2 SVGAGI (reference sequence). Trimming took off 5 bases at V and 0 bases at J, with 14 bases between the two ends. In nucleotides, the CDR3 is TGTGCCAGCAGTCTCACAGGGAACCGCTCTGGAAACACCATATATTTT. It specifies CASSLTGNRSGNTIYF.

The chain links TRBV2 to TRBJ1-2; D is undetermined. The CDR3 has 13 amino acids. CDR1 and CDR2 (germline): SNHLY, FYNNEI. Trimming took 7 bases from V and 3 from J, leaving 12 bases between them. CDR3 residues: CASKTSLDYGYTF. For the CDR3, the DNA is TGTGCCAGCAAGACTTCACTGGACTATGGCTACACCTTC.

The CDR3 spells CASSTTPRTGGSYEQYF. The CDR3 bases are TGTGCCAGCAGCACCACTCCCCGGACAGGGGGCAGCTACGAGCAGTACTTC. V is TRBV9 and J is TRBJ2-7, with TRBD1 identical over 11 bases. The CDR3 length is 17 residues. Germline trimming cut 4 bases from V and 3 bases from J; bases unmatched to any gene: 12. Germline V gives CDR1 SGDLS, CDR2 YYNGEE.

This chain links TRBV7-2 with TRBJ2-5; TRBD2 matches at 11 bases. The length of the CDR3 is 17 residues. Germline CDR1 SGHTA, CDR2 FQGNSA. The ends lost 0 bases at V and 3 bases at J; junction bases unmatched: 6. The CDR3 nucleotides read TGTGCCAGCAGCTTAGCCCCTACTAGCGGGAGAGAAGAGACCCAGTACTTC. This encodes CASSLAPTSGREETQYF.

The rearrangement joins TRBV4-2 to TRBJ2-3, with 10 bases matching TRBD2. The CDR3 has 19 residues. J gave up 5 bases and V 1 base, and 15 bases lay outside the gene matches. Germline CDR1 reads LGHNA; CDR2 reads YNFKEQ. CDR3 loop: CASSQGFLGLGLARDTQYF. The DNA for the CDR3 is TGTGCCAGCAGCCAAGGTTTCCTGGGTCTGGGACTAGCGAGAGATACGCAGTATTTT.

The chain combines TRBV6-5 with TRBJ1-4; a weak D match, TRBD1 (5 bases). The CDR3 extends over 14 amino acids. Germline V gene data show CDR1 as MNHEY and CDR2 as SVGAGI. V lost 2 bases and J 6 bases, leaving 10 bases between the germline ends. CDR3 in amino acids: CASSYRGRDEKLFF. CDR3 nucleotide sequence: TGTGCCAGCAGTTACCGGGGGAGAGATGAAAAACTGTTTTTT.

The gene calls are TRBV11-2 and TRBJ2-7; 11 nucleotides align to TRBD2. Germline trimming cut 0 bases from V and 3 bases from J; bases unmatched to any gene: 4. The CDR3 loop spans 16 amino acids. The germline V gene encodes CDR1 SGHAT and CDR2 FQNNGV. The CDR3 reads CASSLDRGTSGYEQYF. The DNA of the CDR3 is TGTGCCAGCAGCTTAGACCGTGGGACTAGCGGCTACGAGCAGTACTTC.

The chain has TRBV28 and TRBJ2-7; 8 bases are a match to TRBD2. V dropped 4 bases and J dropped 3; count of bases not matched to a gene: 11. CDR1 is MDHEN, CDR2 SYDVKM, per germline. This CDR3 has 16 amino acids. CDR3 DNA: TGTGCCAGCAGTTCCCCCCCAGCGGGAGTCATCTACGAGCAGTACTTC. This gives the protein CASSSPPAGVIYEQYF.

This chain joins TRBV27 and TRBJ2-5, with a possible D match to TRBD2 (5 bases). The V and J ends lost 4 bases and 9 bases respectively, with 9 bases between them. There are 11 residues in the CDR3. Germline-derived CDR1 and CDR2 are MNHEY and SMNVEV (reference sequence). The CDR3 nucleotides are TGTGCCAGCAGTTCGGTTAGCGCCCAGTACTTC. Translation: CASSSVSAQYF.

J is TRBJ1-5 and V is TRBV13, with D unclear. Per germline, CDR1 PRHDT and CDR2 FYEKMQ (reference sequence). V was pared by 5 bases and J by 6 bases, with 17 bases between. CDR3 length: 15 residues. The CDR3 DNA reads TGTGCCAGCAGCCGTAGGACTGTAGCAGGTCAGCCCCAGCATTTT. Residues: CASSRRTVAGQPQHF.

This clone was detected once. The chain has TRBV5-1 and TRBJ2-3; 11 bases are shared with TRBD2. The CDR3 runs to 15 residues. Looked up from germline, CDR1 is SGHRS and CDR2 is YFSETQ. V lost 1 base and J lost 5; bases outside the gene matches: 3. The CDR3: CASSLTSGSGDTQYF. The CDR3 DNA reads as TGCGCCAGCAGCTTGACTAGCGGGAGTGGAGATACGCAGTATTTT.

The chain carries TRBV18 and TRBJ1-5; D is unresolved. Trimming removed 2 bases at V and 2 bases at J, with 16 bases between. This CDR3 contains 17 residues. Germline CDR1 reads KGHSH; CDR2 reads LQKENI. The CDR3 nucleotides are TGTGCCAGCTCACCAGCTAATGTTAGCGGGGGCAATCAGCCCCAGCATTTT. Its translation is CASSPANVSGGNQPQHF.

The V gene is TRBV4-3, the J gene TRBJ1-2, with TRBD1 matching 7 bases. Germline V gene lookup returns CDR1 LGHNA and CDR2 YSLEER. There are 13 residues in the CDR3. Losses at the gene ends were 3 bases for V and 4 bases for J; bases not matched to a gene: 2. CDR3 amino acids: CASSQPGGYGYTF. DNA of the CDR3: TGCGCCAGCAGCCAGCCAGGGGGCTATGGCTACACCTTC.

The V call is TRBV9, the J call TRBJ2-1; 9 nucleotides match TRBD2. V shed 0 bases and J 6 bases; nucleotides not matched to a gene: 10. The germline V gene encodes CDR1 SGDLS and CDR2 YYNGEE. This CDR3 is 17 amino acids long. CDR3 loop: CASSVGVEGGRGNEQFF. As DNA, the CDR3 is TGTGCCAGCAGCGTAGGGGTTGAGGGCGGGAGGGGCAATGAGCAGTTCTTC.

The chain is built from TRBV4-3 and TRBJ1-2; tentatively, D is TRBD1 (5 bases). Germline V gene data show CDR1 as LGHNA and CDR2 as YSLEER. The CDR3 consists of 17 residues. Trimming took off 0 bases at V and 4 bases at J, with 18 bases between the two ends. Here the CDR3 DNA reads TGCGCCAGCAGCCAAGATTGGGACTACCCTTTAGTCTATGGCTACACCTTC. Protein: CASSQDWDYPLVYGYTF.

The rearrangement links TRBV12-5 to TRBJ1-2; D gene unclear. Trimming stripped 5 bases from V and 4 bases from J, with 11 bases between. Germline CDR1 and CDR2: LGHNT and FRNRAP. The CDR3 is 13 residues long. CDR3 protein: CASGTESSYGYTF. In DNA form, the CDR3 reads TGTGCTAGTGGTACCGAATCCAGCTATGGCTACACCTTC.

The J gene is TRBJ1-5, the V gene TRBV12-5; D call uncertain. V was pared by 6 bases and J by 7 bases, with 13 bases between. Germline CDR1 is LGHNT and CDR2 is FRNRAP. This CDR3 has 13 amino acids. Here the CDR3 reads CASGEEKPQPQHF. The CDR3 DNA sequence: TGTGCTAGTGGGGAGGAAAAACCGCAGCCCCAGCATTTT.

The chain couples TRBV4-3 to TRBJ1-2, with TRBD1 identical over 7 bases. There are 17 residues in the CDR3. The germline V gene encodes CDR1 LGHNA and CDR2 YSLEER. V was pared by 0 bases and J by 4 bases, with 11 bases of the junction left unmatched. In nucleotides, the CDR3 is TGCGCCAGCAGCCAAGATCGTAACAGGGGTAGAGGCTATGGCTACACCTTC. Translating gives CASSQDRNRGRGYGYTF.

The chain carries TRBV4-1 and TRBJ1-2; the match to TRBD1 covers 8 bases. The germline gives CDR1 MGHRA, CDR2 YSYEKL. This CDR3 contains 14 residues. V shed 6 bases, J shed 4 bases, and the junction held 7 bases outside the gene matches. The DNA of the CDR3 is TGCGCCAGCAGTCACTCGGACAGGGTCTATGGCTACACCTTC. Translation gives CASSHSDRVYGYTF.

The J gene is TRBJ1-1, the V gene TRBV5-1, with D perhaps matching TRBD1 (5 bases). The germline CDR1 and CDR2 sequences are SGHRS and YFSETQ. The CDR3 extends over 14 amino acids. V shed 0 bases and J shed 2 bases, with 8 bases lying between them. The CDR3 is CASSLVRGNTEAFF. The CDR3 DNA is TGCGCCAGCAGCTTGGTAAGGGGTAACACTGAAGCTTTCTTT.

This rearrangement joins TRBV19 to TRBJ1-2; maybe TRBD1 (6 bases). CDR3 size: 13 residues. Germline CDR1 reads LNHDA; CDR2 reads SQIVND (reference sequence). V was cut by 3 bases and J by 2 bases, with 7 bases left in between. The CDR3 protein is CASSMQGNYGYTF. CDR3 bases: TGTGCCAGTAGTATGCAGGGGAACTATGGCTACACCTTC.